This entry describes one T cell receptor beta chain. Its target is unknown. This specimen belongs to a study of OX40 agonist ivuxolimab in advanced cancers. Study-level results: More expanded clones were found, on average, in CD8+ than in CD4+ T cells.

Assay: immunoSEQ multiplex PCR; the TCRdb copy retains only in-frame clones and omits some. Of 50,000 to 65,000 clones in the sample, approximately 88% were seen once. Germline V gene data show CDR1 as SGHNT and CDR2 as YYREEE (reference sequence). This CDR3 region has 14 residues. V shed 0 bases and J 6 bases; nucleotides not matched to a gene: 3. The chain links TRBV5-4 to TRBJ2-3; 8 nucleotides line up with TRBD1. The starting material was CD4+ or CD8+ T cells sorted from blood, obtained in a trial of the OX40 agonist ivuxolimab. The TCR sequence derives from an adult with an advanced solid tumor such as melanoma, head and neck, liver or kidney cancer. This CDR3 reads CASSLERTGDTQYF. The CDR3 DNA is TGTGCCAGCAGCTTGGAGCGGACAGGGGATACGCAGTATTTT.